The sequence of this T cell receptor (beta chain) was determined in a study of blood T cell repertoires in COVID-19. Turning to the study itself: T cells, B-cell-depleted T cells, or PBMCs provided the cDNA or gDNA that served as material.

Study members were between about 18 and 100 years old and lived in 24 US regions. Grouping used clinical history reported by participants in a survey and questionnaire. This clone was detected a few times. The V and J ends lost 10 bases and 9 bases, in that order; junction bases with no gene match: 6. CDR3 length: 13 amino acids. The V gene's germline CDR1 is MNHEY and CDR2 SVGAGI. Study processing details: Amplification of reference gene primers provided the estimated nucleated cell counts. Here immunoSEQ multiplex PCR was the method, and the copy in TCRdb shows in-frame clones only, minus some. The D gene and trimming were derived from the DNA, and the V and J assignments and clone size from that table. This table has about 220,000 clones, just over 85% appearing once.

Input material: PBMCs or T cells enriched from blood (not recorded which). This clonotype was obtained from a woman aged 40 to 55 with acute COVID-19. The chain employs TRBV6-5 and TRBJ1-6; 10 nucleotides match TRBD1. The CDR3 region has the DNA TGTGCCACCCAGGACAGGGGGGCTTCACCCCTCCACTTT. The encoded protein is CATQDRGASPLHF.